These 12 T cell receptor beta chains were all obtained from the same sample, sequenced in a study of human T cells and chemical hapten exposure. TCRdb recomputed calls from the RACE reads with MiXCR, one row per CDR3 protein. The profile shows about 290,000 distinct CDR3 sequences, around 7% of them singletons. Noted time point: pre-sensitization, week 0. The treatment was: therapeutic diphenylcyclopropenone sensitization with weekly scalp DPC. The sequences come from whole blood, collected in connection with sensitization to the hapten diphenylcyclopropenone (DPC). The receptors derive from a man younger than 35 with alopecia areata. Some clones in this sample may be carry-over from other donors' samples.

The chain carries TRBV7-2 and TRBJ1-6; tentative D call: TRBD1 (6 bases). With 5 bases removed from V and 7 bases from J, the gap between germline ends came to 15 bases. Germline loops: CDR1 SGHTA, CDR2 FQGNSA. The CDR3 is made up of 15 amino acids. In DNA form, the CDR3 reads TGTGCCAGCAGCCTAAGGGCGGGGGGCAATTCACCCCTCCACTTT. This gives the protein CASSLRAGGNSPLHF.

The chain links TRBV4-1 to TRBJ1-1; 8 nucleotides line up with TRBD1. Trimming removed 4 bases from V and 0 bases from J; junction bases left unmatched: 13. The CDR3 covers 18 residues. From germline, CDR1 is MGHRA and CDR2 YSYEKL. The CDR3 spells CASSPRDRPPVVNTEAFF. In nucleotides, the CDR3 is TGCGCCAGCAGCCCCCGGGACAGGCCTCCGGTGGTGAACACTGAAGCTTTCTTT.

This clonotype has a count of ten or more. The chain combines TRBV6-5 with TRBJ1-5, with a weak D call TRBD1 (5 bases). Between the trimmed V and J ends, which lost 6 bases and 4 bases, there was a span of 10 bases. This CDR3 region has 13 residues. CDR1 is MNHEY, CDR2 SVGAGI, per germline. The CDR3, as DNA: TGTGCCAGCAGAGGGGACCGGAATCAGCCCCAGCATTTT. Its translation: CASRGDRNQPQHF.

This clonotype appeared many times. CDR3 amino acids: CASSYSVAGGPSIYNEQFF. The CDR3 coding sequence is TGTGCCAGCAGTTACTCGGTAGCGGGGGGCCCAAGTATTTACAATGAGCAGTTCTTC. The chain uses TRBV6-2 or TRBV6-3 and TRBJ2-1, with 10 bases identical to TRBD2. V gave up 0 bases and J gave up 4 bases; unmatched junction bases: 12. Germline V gene data show CDR1 as MNHEY and CDR2 as SVGEGT. The CDR3 loop spans 19 amino acids.

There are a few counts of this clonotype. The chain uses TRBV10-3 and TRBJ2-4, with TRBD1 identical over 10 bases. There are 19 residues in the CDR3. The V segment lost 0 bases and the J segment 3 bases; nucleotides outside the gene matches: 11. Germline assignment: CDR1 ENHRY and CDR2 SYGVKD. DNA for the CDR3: TGTGCCATCAGTGAGTCAGGAACGACAGGGGGCAGTGGCAAAAACATTCAGTACTTC. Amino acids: CAISESGTTGGSGKNIQYF.

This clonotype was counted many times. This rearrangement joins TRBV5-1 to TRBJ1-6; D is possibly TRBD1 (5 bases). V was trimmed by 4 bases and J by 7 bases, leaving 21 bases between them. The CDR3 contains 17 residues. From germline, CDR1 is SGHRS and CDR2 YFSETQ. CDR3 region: CASSLLLRGPINSPLHF. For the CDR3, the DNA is TGCGCCAGCAGCCTTCTTCTGCGGGGACCGATCAATTCACCCCTCCACTTT.

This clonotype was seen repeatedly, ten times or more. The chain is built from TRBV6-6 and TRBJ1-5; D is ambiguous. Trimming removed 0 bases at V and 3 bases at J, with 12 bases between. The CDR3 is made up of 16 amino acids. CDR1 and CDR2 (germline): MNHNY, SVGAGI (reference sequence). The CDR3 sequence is CASSYSGSKDNQPQHF. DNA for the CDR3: TGTGCCAGCAGTTACTCTGGCAGTAAGGACAATCAGCCCCAGCATTTT.

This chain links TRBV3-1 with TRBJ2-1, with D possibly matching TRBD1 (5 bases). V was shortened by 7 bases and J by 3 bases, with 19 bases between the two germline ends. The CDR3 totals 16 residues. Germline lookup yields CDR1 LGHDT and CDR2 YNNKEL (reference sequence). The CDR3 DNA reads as TGTGCCAGCACTAAGAAAGGGGCCCTCCACTACAATGAGCAGTTCTTC. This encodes CASTKKGALHYNEQFF.

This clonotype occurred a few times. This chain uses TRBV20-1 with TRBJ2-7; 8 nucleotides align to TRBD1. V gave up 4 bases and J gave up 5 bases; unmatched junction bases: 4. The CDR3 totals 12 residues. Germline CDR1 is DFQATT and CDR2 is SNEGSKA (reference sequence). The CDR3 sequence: CSANRGMHEQYF. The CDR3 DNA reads TGCAGTGCTAACAGGGGGATGCACGAGCAGTACTTC.

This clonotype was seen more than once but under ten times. The CDR3 coding sequence is TGTGCCAGCAGCTCGACTACGGGACTAGCGGGGTACGAGCAGTACTTC. It specifies CASSSTTGLAGYEQYF. The chain uses TRBV7-2 and TRBJ2-7, with 13 bases lining up with TRBD2. The CDR3 runs to 16 residues. The J segment lost 4 bases and the V segment lost 4 bases, leaving 7 bases of the junction unmatched. Per germline, CDR1 SGHTA and CDR2 FQGNSA.

CDR3 protein: CASSQERQSYGYTF. In DNA form, the CDR3 reads TGCGCCAGCAGCCAAGAACGACAGTCTTATGGCTACACCTTC. The rearrangement joins TRBV4-3 to TRBJ1-2; a possible D gene is TRBD1 (5 bases). This CDR3 region has 14 residues. Germline-derived CDR1 and CDR2 are LGHNA and YSLEER. Trimming pared 0 bases from V and 5 bases from J, leaving 10 bases between.

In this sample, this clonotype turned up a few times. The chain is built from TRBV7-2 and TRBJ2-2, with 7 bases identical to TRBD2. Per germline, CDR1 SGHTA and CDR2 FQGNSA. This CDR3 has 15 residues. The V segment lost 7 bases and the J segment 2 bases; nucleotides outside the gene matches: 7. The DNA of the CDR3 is TGTGCCAGCATCACAACGACTAGCAACACCGGGGAGCTGTTTTTT. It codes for CASITTTSNTGELFF.